In its sample, the clone carrying this T cell receptor beta chain was seen a few times. As yet, its antigen is unknown. V lost 4 bases and J 3 bases, leaving 9 bases between the germline ends. CDR1 is SQVTM, CDR2 ANQGSEA, per germline. This CDR3 contains 12 residues. The data are from a study of T-cell reconstitution after alpha-beta-depleted transplantation in children. Study-wide points: By about two months after transplant, alpha-beta T cells reportedly arose from several hundred graft clones that had expanded. Where some patients showed high TCRbeta diversity at day 60, it came from recipient T cells and thymic progenitors that had survived. At one year after transplant, newly produced T cells mostly accounted for T-cell counts and diversity.

This sample's TCRbeta library carried unique molecular identifier barcodes. Via MiXCR, TCRdb re-called the PCR reads, giving one row per CDR3 protein. The sample carries nearly 350,000 distinct CDR3 sequences, 15% to 20% recorded once. The TCR comes from a male patient aged 2-15 years who had a stem cell transplant for acute lymphoblastic leukemia, so the T cells may come from the graft donor. The genes are TRBV29-1 and TRBJ2-5; D might be TRBD1 (5 bases). Sequenced material: PBMCs, mostly from graft donor cells, taken 360 days after TCRalphabeta/CD19-depleted stem cell transplant. In DNA, the CDR3 is TGCAGCGTTGGGACAAGAAAAGAGACCCAGTACTTC. Translating gives CSVGTRKETQYF.